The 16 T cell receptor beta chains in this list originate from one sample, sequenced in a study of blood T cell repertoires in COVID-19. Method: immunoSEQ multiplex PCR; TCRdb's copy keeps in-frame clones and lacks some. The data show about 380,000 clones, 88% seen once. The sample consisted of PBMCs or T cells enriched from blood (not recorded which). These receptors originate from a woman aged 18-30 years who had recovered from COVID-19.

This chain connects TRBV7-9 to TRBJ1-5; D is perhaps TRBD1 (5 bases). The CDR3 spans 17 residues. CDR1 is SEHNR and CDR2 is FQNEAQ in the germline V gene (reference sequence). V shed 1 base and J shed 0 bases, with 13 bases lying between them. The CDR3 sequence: CASSLVPGVDSNQPQHF. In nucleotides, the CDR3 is TGTGCCAGCAGCTTAGTGCCGGGGGTCGATAGCAATCAGCCCCAGCATTTT.

CDR3 DNA: TGTGCCAGCAGAGTAAGAGGGAGGAATGAGCAGTTCTTC. Its translation is CASRVRGRNEQFF. J is TRBJ2-1 and V is TRBV6-5, with TRBD2 as a possible D gene (6 bases). Germline lookup yields CDR1 MNHEY and CDR2 SVGAGI. The CDR3 runs to 13 residues. V was pared by 6 bases and J by 7 bases, with 13 bases between.

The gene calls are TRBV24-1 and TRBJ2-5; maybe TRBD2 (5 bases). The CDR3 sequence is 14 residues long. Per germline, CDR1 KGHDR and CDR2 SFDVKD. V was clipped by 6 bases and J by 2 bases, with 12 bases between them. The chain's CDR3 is CATSNERLQETQYF. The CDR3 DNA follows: TGTGCCACCAGTAACGAGCGGCTACAAGAGACCCAGTACTTC.

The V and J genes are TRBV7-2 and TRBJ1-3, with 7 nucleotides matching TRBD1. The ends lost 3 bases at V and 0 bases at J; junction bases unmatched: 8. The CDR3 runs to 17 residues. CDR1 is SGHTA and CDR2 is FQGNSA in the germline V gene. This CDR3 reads CASSFWTGRSSGNTIYF. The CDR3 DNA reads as TGTGCCAGCAGCTTCTGGACAGGCAGGAGCTCTGGAAACACCATATATTTT.

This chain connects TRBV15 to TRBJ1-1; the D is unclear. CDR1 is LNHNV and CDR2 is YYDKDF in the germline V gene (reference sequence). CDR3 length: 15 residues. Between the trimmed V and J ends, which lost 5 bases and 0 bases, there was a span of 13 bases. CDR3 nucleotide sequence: TGTGCCACCAGCCCCTTCGCACGGTTGAACACTGAAGCTTTCTTT. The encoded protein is CATSPFARLNTEAFF.

The CDR3, as DNA: TGTGCCAGCAGTCCCGACAGGGTTTATGGCTACACCTTC. Its translation: CASSPDRVYGYTF. This sequence joins TRBV28 and TRBJ1-2; 7 positions agree with TRBD1. Germline CDR1 reads MDHEN; CDR2 reads SYDVKM. V shed 5 bases and J 5 bases; nucleotides not matched to a gene: 5. CDR3 length: 13 amino acids.

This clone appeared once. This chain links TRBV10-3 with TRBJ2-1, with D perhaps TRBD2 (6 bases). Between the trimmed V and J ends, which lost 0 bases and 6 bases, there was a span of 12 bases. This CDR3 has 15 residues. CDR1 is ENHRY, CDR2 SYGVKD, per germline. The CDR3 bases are TGTGCCATCAGTGAGTCCGCGGGAAGGGGCAATGAGCAGTTCTTC. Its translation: CAISESAGRGNEQFF.

The CDR3 sequence: CASSFLMGQTYGYTF. As DNA, the CDR3 is TGTGCCAGCAGTTTCTTAATGGGACAGACCTATGGCTACACCTTC. V usage is TRBV27 and J usage is TRBJ1-2; 7 bases line up with TRBD1. The ends lost 3 bases at V and 4 bases at J; junction bases unmatched: 8. The CDR3 extends over 15 amino acids. Germline-derived CDR1 and CDR2 are MNHEY and SMNVEV (reference sequence).

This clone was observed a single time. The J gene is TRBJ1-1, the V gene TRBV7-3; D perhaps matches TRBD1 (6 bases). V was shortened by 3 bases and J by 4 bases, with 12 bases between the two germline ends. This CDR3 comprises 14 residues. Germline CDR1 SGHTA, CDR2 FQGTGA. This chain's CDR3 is CASSFQGRGTEAFF. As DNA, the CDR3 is TGTGCCAGCAGCTTTCAGGGGCGCGGCACTGAAGCTTTCTTT.

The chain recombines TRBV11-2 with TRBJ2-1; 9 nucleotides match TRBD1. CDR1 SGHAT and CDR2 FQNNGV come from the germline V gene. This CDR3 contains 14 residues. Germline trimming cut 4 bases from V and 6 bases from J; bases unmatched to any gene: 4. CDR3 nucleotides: TGTGCCAGCAGCTCCACAGGGGGCGGCAATGAGCAGTTCTTC. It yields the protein CASSSTGGGNEQFF.

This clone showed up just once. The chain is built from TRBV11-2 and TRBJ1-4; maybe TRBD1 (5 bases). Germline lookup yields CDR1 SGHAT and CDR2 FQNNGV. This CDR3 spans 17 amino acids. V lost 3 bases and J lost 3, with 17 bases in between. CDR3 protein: CASSLWGVGVANEKLFF. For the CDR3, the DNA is TGTGCCAGCAGCTTGTGGGGGGTGGGCGTAGCTAATGAAAAACTGTTTTTT.

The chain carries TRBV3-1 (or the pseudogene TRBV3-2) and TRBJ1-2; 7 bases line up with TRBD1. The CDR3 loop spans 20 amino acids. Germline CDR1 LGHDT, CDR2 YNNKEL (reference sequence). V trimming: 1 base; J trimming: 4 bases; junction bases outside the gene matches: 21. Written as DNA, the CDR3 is TGTGCCAGCAGCCAAGTCCCCGGCTACCCTTTTGGGACAGAGATCTATGGCTACACCTTC. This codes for CASSQVPGYPFGTEIYGYTF.

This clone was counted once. This chain's CDR3 is CSVETGGFNEQYF. The CDR3 coding sequence is TGCAGCGTTGAGACAGGGGGCTTTAACGAGCAGTACTTC. The chain recombines TRBV29-1 with TRBJ2-7; TRBD1 aligns across 10 bases. The CDR3 has 13 amino acids. Looked up from germline, CDR1 is SQVTM and CDR2 is ANQGSEA. With 3 bases clipped from V and 5 bases from J, the junction kept 4 bases outside the gene matches.

CDR3 protein: CASSVGWSGNSPLHF. The CDR3 nucleotides read TGTGCCAGCAGCGTAGGGTGGTCGGGTAATTCACCCCTCCACTTT. The chain employs TRBV9 and TRBJ1-6; no clear D gene. The CDR3 runs 15 residues. Between the trimmed V and J ends, which lost 0 bases and 6 bases, there was a span of 10 bases. Germline-derived CDR1 and CDR2 are SGDLS and YYNGEE.

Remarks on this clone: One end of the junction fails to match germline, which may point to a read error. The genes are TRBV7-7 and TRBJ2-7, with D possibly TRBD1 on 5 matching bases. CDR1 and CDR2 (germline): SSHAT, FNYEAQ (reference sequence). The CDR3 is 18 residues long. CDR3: CASSLVLLGELGSYEQYF. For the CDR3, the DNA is TGTGCTAGCAGCTTAGTTTTATTAGGGGAATTGGGAAGCTACGAGCAGTACTTC.

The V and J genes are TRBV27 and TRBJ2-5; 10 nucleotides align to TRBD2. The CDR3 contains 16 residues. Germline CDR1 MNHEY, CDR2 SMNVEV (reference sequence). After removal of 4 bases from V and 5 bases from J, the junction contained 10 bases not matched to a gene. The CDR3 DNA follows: TGTGCCAGCAGTTCGCCATCAGCGGGGGGGCCCGAGACCCAGTACTTC. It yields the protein CASSSPSAGGPETQYF.